These T cell receptor beta chains were read from a single sample in a study of cytomegalovirus exposure and HLA in healthy donors. Here immunoSEQ multiplex PCR was the method, and the copy in TCRdb shows in-frame clones only, minus some. This sample has 84,000 or so clones, with roughly 76% found just once. The specimen was PBMCs. Source of these receptors: a male donor in good health and CMV-seronegative. Both conserved end residues are part of each CDR3.

J gene: TRBJ1-5
V gene: TRBV7-7
CDR3 protein: CASSSRRNQPQHF

J gene: TRBJ2-7
V gene: TRBV18
CDR3 protein: CASSSASGLAGSGSYEQYF

J gene: TRBJ1-5
V gene: TRBV7-2
CDR3 protein: CASSLRAGNQPQHF

J gene: TRBJ1-1
V gene: TRBV10-1
CDR3 protein: CASSAGQSLMNTEAFF

J gene: TRBJ2-1
V gene: TRBV5-1
CDR3 protein: CASSLSGGSYNEQFF

J gene: TRBJ1-2
V gene: TRBV6-1
CDR3 protein: CASRENGRYYGYTF

J gene: TRBJ1-4
V gene: TRBV5-1
CDR3 protein: CASSLEQGKGKLFF

J gene: TRBJ2-7
V gene: TRBV4-3
CDR3 protein: CASSQHAGLEQYF

J gene: TRBJ1-5
V gene: TRBV28
CDR3 protein: CASSLMGANQPQHF

J gene: TRBJ2-2
V gene: TRBV7-2
CDR3 protein: CASSANRAGELFF

J gene: TRBJ1-6
V gene: TRBV6-1
CDR3 protein: CASRKQGADNSPLHF

J gene: TRBJ2-7
V gene: TRBV18
CDR3 protein: CASSPGARTSYEQYF

J gene: -
V gene: TRBV27
CDR3 protein: CASSLGESSYEQYF

J gene: TRBJ2-7
V gene: TRBV10-3
CDR3 protein: CAISEMQGLNYEQYF

J gene: TRBJ2-5
V gene: TRBV27
CDR3 protein: CASSFSKETQYF

J gene: TRBJ2-5
V gene: TRBV19
CDR3 protein: CASSRGREETQYF

J gene: TRBJ2-1
V gene: TRBV5-1
CDR3 protein: CASSQTGTGADNEQFF

J gene: TRBJ2-7
V gene: TRBV5-1
CDR3 protein: CASSLGGTSVTYEQYF

J gene: TRBJ1-1
V gene: TRBV4-2
CDR3 protein: CASSQDQGGNTEAFF

J gene: TRBJ2-7
V gene: TRBV30
CDR3 protein: CAWSVMGGRAYEQYF

J gene: TRBJ1-5
V gene: TRBV9
CDR3 protein: CASSVGAGISNQPQHF

J gene: TRBJ2-7
V gene: TRBV30
CDR3 protein: CAWSVRGHPPYEQYF

J gene: TRBJ2-1
V gene: TRBV4-1
CDR3 protein: CASSQRQGGGGSSYNEQFF

J gene: TRBJ1-1
V gene: TRBV5-1
CDR3 protein: CASSRGTANTEAFF

J gene: TRBJ1-5
V gene: TRBV5-1
CDR3 protein: CASSLDSPSNQPQHF

J gene: TRBJ2-6
V gene: TRBV4-1
CDR3 protein: CASSREGGTTPGANVLTF

J gene: TRBJ2-3
V gene: TRBV4-3
CDR3 protein: CASSQVFTGEDTQYF

J gene: TRBJ1-6
V gene: TRBV7-2
CDR3 protein: CASSPWTGRIYNSPLHF

J gene: TRBJ1-1
V gene: TRBV28
CDR3 protein: CASSFGDRGTEAFF

J gene: TRBJ2-5
V gene: TRBV6-5
CDR3 protein: CASSYLGAQYF

J gene: TRBJ1-5
V gene: TRBV10-3
CDR3 protein: CAITERENQPQHF

J gene: TRBJ1-1
V gene: TRBV18
CDR3 protein: CASSPGQGAEAFF

J gene: TRBJ2-5
V gene: TRBV7-8
CDR3 protein: CASSLWAQRETQYF

J gene: TRBJ2-5
V gene: TRBV7-9
CDR3 protein: CASSQSGRAGMETQYF

J gene: TRBJ2-7
V gene: TRBV5-4
CDR3 protein: CASSQALRGRDEQYF

J gene: -
V gene: TRBV2
CDR3 protein: CASRGEDRSPYEQYF

J gene: TRBJ1-1
V gene: TRBV7-2
CDR3 protein: CASSQGTGGNTEAFF

J gene: TRBJ2-7
V gene: TRBV7-8
CDR3 protein: CASLGTGPYEQYF